This T cell receptor beta chain was observed in a study of cytomegalovirus exposure and HLA in healthy donors. Study-wide context: An analysis done earlier identified about 120 million unique TCR beta sequences from 150 million to 200 million T cells.

The PCR made use of 60 Vbeta and 13 Jbeta primers. Data came from immunoSEQ multiplex PCR; TCRdb stores just in-frame clones and leaves some out. The table includes roughly 150,000 clones, approximately 81% detected once. The CDR3 is 15 amino acids. Germline V gene data show CDR1 as MNHEY and CDR2 as SMNVEV (reference sequence). About this clone: Its target is not known.

General study findings and limits: As was reported, the HLA-A and HLA-B alleles of most subjects were accurately predicted from TCR beta sequences.

The chain joins TRBV27 to TRBJ2-3, with TRBD2 matching over 9 bases. The TCR originated in a man aged 25-45 years in good health and CMV-seronegative. The specimen sequenced was PBMCs. CDR3 amino acids: CAIGRSGRGADTQYF. The CDR3 DNA is TGTGCAATTGGGCGTAGCGGGAGAGGAGCAGATACGCAGTATTTT.